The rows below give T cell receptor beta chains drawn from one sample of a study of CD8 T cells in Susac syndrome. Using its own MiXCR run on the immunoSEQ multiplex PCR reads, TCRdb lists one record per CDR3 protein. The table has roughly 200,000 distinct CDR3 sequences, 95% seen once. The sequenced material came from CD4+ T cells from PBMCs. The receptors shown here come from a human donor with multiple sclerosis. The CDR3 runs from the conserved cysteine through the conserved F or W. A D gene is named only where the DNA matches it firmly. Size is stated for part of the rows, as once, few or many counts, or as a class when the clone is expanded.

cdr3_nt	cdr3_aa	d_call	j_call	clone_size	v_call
TGTGCCAGCAGCTTGTTAACTAGCGGCCTCCAGGAGACCCAGTACTTC	CASSLLTSGLQETQYF	TRBD2	TRBJ2-5	-	TRBV5-6
TGTGCTAGTGGTCGGACACCGGACGGGCAGCCCCAGCATTTT	CASGRTPDGQPQHF	-	TRBJ1-5	-	TRBV12-5
TGTGCCGGGGGGACTAGCGGGGCCCCTTTCACAGATACGCAGTATTTT	CAGGTSGAPFTDTQYF	TRBD2	TRBJ2-3	-	TRBV30
TGTGCCTGGAGCCGATCTAAGGGGCAGCCCCAGCATTTT	CAWSRSKGQPQHF	-	TRBJ1-5	-	TRBV30
TGTGCCAGCAGCCAGGGTCGGGGGAACACTGAAGCTTTCTTT	CASSQGRGNTEAFF	-	TRBJ1-1	-	TRBV3-1
TGTGCCAGCAGCCGGCCAGGGGACCATGGGGGTACGCAGTATTTT	CASSRPGDHGGTQYF	-	TRBJ2-3	-	TRBV4-2
TGTGCCAGCTCACCCCGGACAGGCGGGTCGGACAATGAGCAGTTCTTC	CASSPRTGGSDNEQFF	TRBD1	TRBJ2-1	-	TRBV18
TGTGCCAGTAGTATTACGGGCACAGATACGCAGTATTTT	CASSITGTDTQYF	-	TRBJ2-3	-	TRBV19
TGTGCCTGGAACGGGAACAGGGAGGAGACCCAGTACTTC	CAWNGNREETQYF	-	TRBJ2-5	-	TRBV30
TGCAGTGCTAGTTTGATTCTCCAAGAGACCCAGTACTTC	CSASLILQETQYF	-	TRBJ2-5	-	TRBV20-1
TGTGCCAGCAGTGAAGACTCGGGGTGGGGATTTTCACCCCTCCACTTT	CASSEDSGWGFSPLHF	-	TRBJ1-6	-	TRBV6-1
TGCAGCATAAGACAGGGTCGCTATGGCTACACCTTC	CSIRQGRYGYTF	TRBD1	TRBJ1-2	once	TRBV29-1
TGCGCCAGCAGCCAAGGCTTGCCCATCCCCGGTGAGCAGTTCTTC	CASSQGLPIPGEQFF	-	TRBJ2-1	-	TRBV4-1
TGTGCCAGTAGTATCTGGGAAGCAGATACGCAGTATTTT	CASSIWEADTQYF	-	TRBJ2-3	-	TRBV19
TGTGCCAGCAGCTTAGTTGGTCGAGGGTCACAGCGTAATTCACCCCTCCACTTT	CASSLVGRGSQRNSPLHF	-	TRBJ1-6	-	TRBV7-2
TGCAGTGCTAGAGCGTGGACAGCCGCCTCCGAGCAGTACTTC	CSARAWTAASEQYF	-	TRBJ2-7	-	TRBV20-1
TGCGCCAGCAGCCCCTTCGGGGAAAGGGGCATCACTGAAGCTTTCTTT	CASSPFGERGITEAFF	-	TRBJ1-1	-	TRBV5-1
TGTGCCTGGAGCTGGGCAGTAGTAAATTCACCCCTCCACTTT	CAWSWAVVNSPLHF	-	TRBJ1-6	-	TRBV30
TGTGCCAGCAGCTCGACCGGGACCTACACAGATACGCAGTATTTT	CASSSTGTYTDTQYF	-	TRBJ2-3	-	TRBV7-3
TGTGCCAGCAGCCCCTCCGGGGGGCGGACTGAAGCTTTCTTT	CASSPSGGRTEAFF	-	TRBJ1-1	-	TRBV13
TGTGCCAGCAATAACCCCCCCTATGGCTACACCTTC	CASNNPPYGYTF	-	TRBJ1-2	-	TRBV6-6
TGCAGTGCTAGACTTGACAGGGGCTTTTTTGGCTACACCTTC	CSARLDRGFFGYTF	TRBD1	TRBJ1-2	-	TRBV20-1
TGCGCCAGCAGCCTTGGGCTGGCAGTCACCTCTGGGGCCAACGTCCTGACTTTC	CASSLGLAVTSGANVLTF	-	TRBJ2-6	-	TRBV5-1
TGCAGTGCTAGAGATTACACAGGGGATTCAACCCAGCATTTT	CSARDYTGDSTQHF	TRBD1	TRBJ1-5	-	TRBV20-1
TGTGCCAGCAGCGTAGCCGGGAGGGACGAGCAGTTCTTC	CASSVAGRDEQFF	TRBD2	TRBJ2-1	-	TRBV9
TGTGCCAGCAGTTTTCAGGTTGGACAGGGGGGTCAGCCCCAGCATTTT	CASSFQVGQGGQPQHF	TRBD1	TRBJ1-5	-	TRBV12-3/TRBV12-4
TGTGCCAGCAGGTCTGTGGGCGGGGAGCTGTTTTTT	CASRSVGGELFF	-	TRBJ2-2	-	TRBV27
TGCAGCACCACCGCGACAGTGAACACTGAAGCTTTCTTT	CSTTATVNTEAFF	-	TRBJ1-1	-	TRBV29-1
TGCAGTGCTAGACGTCCCGACGGGGGGAGTGGGGGAGAAGCTTTCTTT	CSARRPDGGSGGEAFF	-	TRBJ1-1	once	TRBV20-1